The rows below give T cell receptor beta chains drawn from one sample of a study of blood T cell repertoires in COVID-19. TCRdb keeps only in-frame clones here, not all; method: immunoSEQ multiplex PCR. The repertoire consists of fewer than 200,000 clones, with about 90% occurring once and the leading ten covering around 1.2%. Sample: PBMCs or T cells enriched from blood (not recorded which). The receptors come from a human donor with acute COVID-19. The donor label of this sample is uncertain. The CDR3 runs from the conserved cysteine through the conserved F or W.

V,J,CDR3
TRBV5-1,TRBJ1-2,CASSLSGFSGYTF
TRBV7-3,TRBJ2-1,CASSLNAGLAANEQFF
TRBV2,TRBJ1-5,CASLDPRSTGQSPNQPQHF
TRBV3-1/TRBV3-2,TRBJ2-5,CASSQVVIGGGLETQYF
TRBV5-6,TRBJ1-1,CASSFGYPMNTEAFF
TRBV7-9,TRBJ1-1,CASSLVSGEMEAFF
TRBV5-4,TRBJ1-1,CASSLADGGGRTEAFF
TRBV4-1,TRBJ2-1,CASSQRTGGREQFF
TRBV21-1,TRBJ1-3,CASSKDRGNTIYF
TRBV12-5,TRBJ2-2,CASGLKPGTGELFF
TRBV6-5,TRBJ2-7,CASRGLAGALYEQYF
TRBV30,TRBJ1-1,CAWSRQVNTEAFF
TRBV6-2/TRBV6-3,TRBJ2-7,CASSYMLAGEQYF
TRBV11-2,TRBJ1-1,CASSSIQEIPEAFF
TRBV5-1,TRBJ2-1,CASSKPGQGDNEQFF
TRBV18,TRBJ1-2,CASSPTGGVYGYTF
TRBV12-5,TRBJ2-7,CASGPPLAGGSYEQYF
TRBV10-3,TRBJ1-1,CAISPGQGFREAFF
TRBV6-5,TRBJ2-2,CASSYRGNAGELFF
TRBV11-2,TRBJ2-7,CASSELVRIHEQYF
TRBV6-6,TRBJ1-5,CASSPLPQPQHF
TRBV5-1,TRBJ1-3,CASMGGMGSGNTIYF
TRBV18,TRBJ2-1,CASSPAVSYNEQFF
TRBV14,TRBJ1-4,CASSRPGTGTEKLFF